The T cell receptor beta chain under discussion was sequenced for a study of blood T cell repertoires in COVID-19. About the research overall: Acute and convalescent COVID-19 specimens originated in the United States, Italy and Spain. In each case, the material was cDNA or gDNA derived from T cells, B-cell-depleted T cells, or PBMCs.

Authors' data handling: By means of reference gene primer amplification, nucleated cell counts were estimated. Profiling relied on immunoSEQ multiplex PCR, and the TCRdb table lists in-frame clones only, not all of them. Clone size and the V and J calls come from that table; the DNA yielded D and trimming. The data contain 150,000 to 200,000 clones, approximately 88% of them singletons. Deletions cut 1 base from V and 4 bases from J, with 5 bases between. Germline V CDR1 and CDR2: SGHAT, FQNNGV. CDR3 length: 12 amino acids. In this sample, this clone turned up many times. The chain couples TRBV11-2 to TRBJ2-7; D not resolved. The clonotype was recovered from a woman aged 25 to 39 with acute or convalescent COVID-19. The sequenced sample consisted of peripheral blood. The CDR3 nucleotides are TGTGCCAGCAGCTTAGTCGGTTACGAGCAGTACTTC. Protein sequence: CASSLVGYEQYF.